This is a list of T cell receptor beta chains from one sample in a study of CD8 T cells in Susac syndrome. From the immunoSEQ multiplex PCR reads, TCRdb called clonotypes with MiXCR, one entry per CDR3 protein. The table shows around 80,000 distinct CDR3 sequences, with 90% to 95% occurring only once. Material for sequencing was CD8+ T cells from PBMCs. The source is a human donor with Susac syndrome. Each CDR3 is given with its conserved first and last residue. Each record gives: D gene, V gene, clone size, J gene, CDR3 DNA, CDR3 protein. The D gene is left open where the match is weak. Clone size, where shown, is once, few, many, or a class for clones that have expanded.

TRBD2	TRBV7-6	once	TRBJ2-3	TGTGCCAGCAGCTTACGGGCTGCTAGCGGGGACGTCACAGATACGCAGTATTTT	CASSLRAASGDVTDTQYF
NA	TRBV6-1	NA	TRBJ2-7	TGTGCCAGCAGTATAGCCTACGAGCAGTACTTC	CASSIAYEQYF
NA	TRBV20-1	NA	TRBJ1-3	TGCAGTGCTAGAGACCCACGAACAGGGTCTGGAAACACCATATATTTT	CSARDPRTGSGNTIYF
TRBD2	TRBV12-3/TRBV12-4	NA	TRBJ2-3	TGTGCCAGCGGAGGGGGAGCGGGAGGGCCCGCAGATACGCAGTATTTT	CASGGGAGGPADTQYF
NA	TRBV5-1	once	TRBJ1-2	TGCGCCAGCAGCCCCCCGAGCCAAACGGCCATGTATGGCTACACCTTC	CASSPPSQTAMYGYTF
NA	TRBV5-4	NA	TRBJ2-2	TGTGCCAGCAGCTTGGTGGGCAGGGCCGGGGAGCTGTTTTTT	CASSLVGRAGELFF
TRBD1	TRBV9	NA	TRBJ1-2	TGTGCCAGCAGCAAATGGGACAGGGGACCCCGGAACTATGGCTACACCTTC	CASSKWDRGPRNYGYTF
NA	TRBV9	NA	TRBJ1-1	TGTGCCAGCAGCCCCCAAGGTGGGAACACTGAAGCTTTCTTT	CASSPQGGNTEAFF
NA	TRBV30	once	TRBJ1-1	TGTGCCTACCACCTTTGGGCAGCTAACACTGAAGCTTTCTTT	CAYHLWAANTEAFF
TRBD2	TRBV30	NA	TRBJ2-1	TGTGCCTGGAGAAGAGCTAGCGGGAGGACGAATGAGCAGTTCTTC	CAWRRASGRTNEQFF
TRBD2	TRBV28	NA	TRBJ2-4	TGTGCCAGCAGTTTACCCAGGACTAGCGGGGCAAAAAACATTCAGTACTTC	CASSLPRTSGAKNIQYF
NA	TRBV5-1	NA	TRBJ2-5	TGCGCCAGCAGCCCCGGGGTCCAAGAGACCCAGTACTTC	CASSPGVQETQYF